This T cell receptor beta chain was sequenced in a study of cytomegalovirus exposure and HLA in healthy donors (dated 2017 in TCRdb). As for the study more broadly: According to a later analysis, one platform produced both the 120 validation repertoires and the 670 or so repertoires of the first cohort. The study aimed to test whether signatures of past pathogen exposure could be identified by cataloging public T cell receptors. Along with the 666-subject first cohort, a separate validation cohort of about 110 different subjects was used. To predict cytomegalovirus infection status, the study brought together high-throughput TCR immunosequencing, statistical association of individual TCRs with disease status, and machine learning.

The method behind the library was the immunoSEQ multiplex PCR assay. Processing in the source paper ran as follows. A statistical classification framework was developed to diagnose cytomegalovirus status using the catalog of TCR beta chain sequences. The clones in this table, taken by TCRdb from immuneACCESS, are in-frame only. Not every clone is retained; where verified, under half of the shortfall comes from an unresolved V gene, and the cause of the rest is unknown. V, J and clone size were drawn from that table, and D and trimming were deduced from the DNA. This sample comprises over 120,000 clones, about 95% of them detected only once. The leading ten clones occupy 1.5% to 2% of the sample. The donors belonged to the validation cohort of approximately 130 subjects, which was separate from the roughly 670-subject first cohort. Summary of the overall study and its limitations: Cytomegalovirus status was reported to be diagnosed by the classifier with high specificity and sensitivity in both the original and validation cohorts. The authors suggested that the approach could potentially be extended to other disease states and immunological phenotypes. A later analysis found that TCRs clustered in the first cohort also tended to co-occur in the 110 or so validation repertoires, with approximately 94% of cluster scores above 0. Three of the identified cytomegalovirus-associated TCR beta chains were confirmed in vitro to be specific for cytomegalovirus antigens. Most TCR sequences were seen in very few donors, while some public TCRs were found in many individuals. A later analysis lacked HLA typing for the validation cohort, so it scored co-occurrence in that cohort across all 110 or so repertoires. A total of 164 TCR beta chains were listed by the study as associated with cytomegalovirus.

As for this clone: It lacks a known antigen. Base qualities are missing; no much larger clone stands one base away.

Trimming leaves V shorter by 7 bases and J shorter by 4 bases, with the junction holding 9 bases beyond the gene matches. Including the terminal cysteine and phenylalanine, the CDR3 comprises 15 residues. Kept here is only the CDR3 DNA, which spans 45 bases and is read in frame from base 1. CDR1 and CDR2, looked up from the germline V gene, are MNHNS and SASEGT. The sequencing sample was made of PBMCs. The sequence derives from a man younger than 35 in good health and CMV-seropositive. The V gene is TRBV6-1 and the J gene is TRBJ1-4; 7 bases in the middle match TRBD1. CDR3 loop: CASNTKGADNEKLFF. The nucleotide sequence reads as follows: TGTGCCAGCAATACGAAGGGGGCGGATAATGAAAAACTGTTTTTT.